This T cell receptor beta chain is from a study of blood T cells in healthy people across ages. As for the study in general: Template switching picked up about one barcoded beta molecule for each two T cells.

This clonotype was picked up many times. Sample-barcoded 5' priming and a J-beta primer mix drove a second PCR of 7 to 11 cycles. All samples yielded 3 million or more CDR3-containing paired-end reads. In TCRdb, the 5' RACE reads were re-called with MiXCR into one record per CDR3 protein. Here the sample spans around 900,000 distinct CDR3 sequences, under 30% being singletons. The CDR3 runs 15 residues. V was pared by 4 bases and J by 1 base, with 6 bases of the junction left unmatched. Germline V gene data show CDR1 as SGHTA and CDR2 as FQGNSA. The specimen was blood. The V gene is TRBV7-2, the J gene TRBJ2-5; 7 positions agree with TRBD1. The receptor was isolated from a woman aged 80 or older in good health. The CDR3 region has the DNA TGTGCCAGCAGCTCAGGGGGACACTTCCAAGAGACCCAGTACTTC. It is translated as CASSSGGHFQETQYF.